The 16 T cell receptor beta chains given below trace back to one sample, sequenced in a study of shared clonotypes between healthy human individuals. Naive CD8 cells were CD45RO-negative, positively selected for CCR7, excluding terminally differentiated effector memory CD45RA+ cells. Assay: immunoSEQ multiplex PCR; the TCRdb copy retains only in-frame clones and omits some. The sample consists of around 2.1 million clones, roughly 91% of them appearing once. The sample was naive CD8+ T cells from PBMCs. Receptors were obtained from a man aged 18 to 29 in good health. Some clones in this sample may be carry-over from other donors' samples.

The rearrangement joins TRBV6-1 to TRBJ2-7; maybe TRBD2 (5 bases). This CDR3 is built from 17 residues. Germline CDR1 reads MNHNS; CDR2 reads SASEGT. V was cut by 0 bases and J by 2 bases, with 17 bases left in between. CDR3 loop: CASSEAKVRASAYEQYF. CDR3 sequence (DNA): TGTGCCAGCAGTGAAGCGAAGGTGAGGGCCTCCGCCTACGAGCAGTACTTC.

The chain combines TRBV11-2 with TRBJ2-7; TRBD2 might be the D (6 bases). V was clipped by 5 bases and J by 3 bases, with 11 bases between them. This CDR3 contains 13 residues. CDR1 SGHAT and CDR2 FQNNGV come from the germline V gene. This CDR3 is CASSPGGYYEQYF. The CDR3 nucleotides are TGTGCCAGCAGCCCTGGGGGGTACTACGAGCAGTACTTC. Supplemented by reference TRBV11-2 and TRBJ2-7, the full variable domain reads EAGVAQSPRYKIIEKRQSVAFWCNPISGHATLYWYQQILGQGPKLLIQFQNNGVVDDSQLPKDRFSAERLKGVDSTLKIQPAKLEDSAVYLCASSPGGYYEQYFGPGTRLTVT.

The gene calls are TRBV27 and TRBJ2-1; 9 bases fit TRBD2. CDR3 length: 13 amino acids. Trimming took 8 bases from V and 3 from J; bases not matched to a gene: 2. Germline-derived CDR1 and CDR2 are MNHEY and SMNVEV (reference sequence). Here the CDR3 reads CASASGIYNEQFF. The CDR3, as DNA: TGTGCCAGCGCTAGCGGGATCTACAATGAGCAGTTCTTC.

The rearrangement links TRBV27 to TRBJ1-5; D gene uncertain. The ends were cut back, 6 bases at V and 2 bases at J, with 23 bases in the middle. Germline-derived CDR1 and CDR2 are MNHEY and SMNVEV (reference sequence). The CDR3 extends over 18 amino acids. For the CDR3, the DNA is TGTGCCAGCAGCCAAAAATGGCCTGGGAGCATAGGCAATCAGCCCCAGCATTTT. Its protein is CASSQKWPGSIGNQPQHF.

The genes are TRBV4-1 and TRBJ2-3; 8 nucleotides line up with TRBD1. The CDR3 runs to 17 residues. CDR1 is MGHRA and CDR2 is YSYEKL in the germline V gene. Trimming removed 3 bases from V and 2 bases from J; junction bases left unmatched: 10. This chain's CDR3 is CASSQRDRGTYTDTQYF. CDR3 bases: TGCGCCAGCAGCCAGAGAGACAGGGGAACTTACACAGATACGCAGTATTTT.

The rearrangement joins TRBV2 to TRBJ1-2; no reliable D call. V shed 0 bases and J shed 0 bases, with 14 bases lying between them. The CDR3 has 17 amino acids. CDR1 SNHLY and CDR2 FYNNEI come from the germline V gene. The CDR3 sequence: CASSEARVRMTNYGYTF. The CDR3 nucleotides are TGTGCCAGCAGTGAAGCGCGGGTTCGTATGACTAACTATGGCTACACCTTC.

The chain employs TRBV28 and TRBJ2-7; possible D gene TRBD2, 5 bases. Deletions cut 5 bases from V and 3 bases from J, with 14 bases between. Germline CDR1 MDHEN, CDR2 SYDVKM. The CDR3 consists of 14 residues. As DNA, the CDR3 is TGTGCCAGCAGTCGGACTCGGTCCATCTACGAGCAGTACTTC. Translation gives CASSRTRSIYEQYF.

This rearrangement joins TRBV29-1 to TRBJ2-7; no clear D gene. Germline CDR1 SQVTM, CDR2 ANQGSEA. This CDR3 spans 14 amino acids. Between the trimmed V and J ends, which lost 6 bases and 0 bases, there was a span of 15 bases. CDR3 coding DNA: TGCAGCGTAAAAGGGTACGGCCACTCCTACGAGCAGTACTTC. The encoded protein is CSVKGYGHSYEQYF.

The CDR3 here is CASSQGHTGELFF. DNA for the CDR3: TGCGCCAGCAGCCAAGGACACACCGGGGAGCTGTTTTTT. J is TRBJ2-2 and V is TRBV4-1; D remains ambiguous. Germline CDR1 reads MGHRA; CDR2 reads YSYEKL. The CDR3 contains 13 residues. Trimming removed 1 base at V and 3 bases at J, with 3 bases between.

The chain recombines TRBV27 with TRBJ2-7, with D possibly matching TRBD1 (6 bases). V lost 5 bases to trimming and J lost 4 bases, with 18 bases between them. Germline lookup yields CDR1 MNHEY and CDR2 SMNVEV (reference sequence). The CDR3 length is 15 residues. CDR3 protein: CASSPLRDTFYEQYF. As DNA, the CDR3 is TGTGCCAGCAGTCCGTTACGGGACACCTTTTACGAGCAGTACTTC.

This sequence joins TRBV7-9 and TRBJ1-2; 7 positions match TRBD1. With V trimmed by 5 bases and J by 4 bases, 7 bases remained unmatched. The CDR3 has 14 residues. Looked up from germline, CDR1 is SEHNR and CDR2 is FQNEAQ (reference sequence). Written as DNA, the CDR3 is TGTGCCAGCAGCGGGACCGGGACAGCCTATGGCTACACCTTC. Amino acid sequence: CASSGTGTAYGYTF.

The chain recombines TRBV27 with TRBJ2-1, with D uncertain. The CDR3 runs to 13 residues. V was shortened by 2 bases and J by 3 bases, with 5 bases between the two germline ends. The germline gives CDR1 MNHEY, CDR2 SMNVEV (reference sequence). The CDR3 DNA sequence: TGTGCCAGCAGTTTAGTCTTCTACAATGAGCAGTTCTTC. This encodes CASSLVFYNEQFF.

This clone appeared a single time. The V call is TRBV7-2, the J call TRBJ2-1, with D possibly TRBD2 on 6 matching bases. The CDR3 extends over 14 amino acids. Germline V lookup: CDR1 SGHTA, CDR2 FQGNSA. Deletions cut 1 base from V and 7 bases from J, with 11 bases between. Here the CDR3 DNA reads TGTGCCAGCAGCTTAGTCGGGAGAGGGAATGAGCAGTTCTTC. Translated, it gives CASSLVGRGNEQFF.

On this clone: Other nucleotide sequences in the sample specify the same CDR3. This sequence joins TRBV5-4 and TRBJ2-7, with D maybe TRBD2 (6 bases). Looked up from germline, CDR1 is SGHNT and CDR2 is YYREEE (reference sequence). Trimming stripped 0 bases from V and 2 bases from J, with 9 bases between. The CDR3 length is 14 residues. CDR3 coding DNA: TGTGCCAGCAGCTTGGCCCCGGGAGCCTACGAGCAGTACTTC. It codes for CASSLAPGAYEQYF.

This sequence joins TRBV11-2 and TRBJ1-3, with TRBD1 as a possible D gene (5 bases). Looked up from germline, CDR1 is SGHAT and CDR2 is FQNNGV. The V gene lost 6 bases and the J gene lost 2 bases, with 14 bases spanning the gap. The CDR3 length is 15 residues. The CDR3 bases are TGTGCCAGCAGGTCTATAAGGGGACCTGGAAACACCATATATTTT. This sequence encodes CASRSIRGPGNTIYF.

The chain combines TRBV19 with TRBJ1-2, with D maybe TRBD1 (6 bases). The germline V gene has CDR1 LNHDA and CDR2 SQIVND (reference sequence). The CDR3 sequence is 17 residues long. With 6 bases removed from V and 0 bases from J, the gap between germline ends came to 20 bases. CDR3 in DNA: TGTGCCAGTAGCCCGTACTCAAACAGGGAAGCTAACTATGGCTACACCTTC. As protein: CASSPYSNREANYGYTF.